This T cell receptor (beta chain) was sequenced for a study of post-analysis software for immune sequencing data. Worth noting for this clonotype: Its matching antigen is unknown.

Germline-derived CDR1 and CDR2 are SGHAT and FQNNGV. Trimming took 0 bases from V and 1 from J; bases not matched to a gene: 3. The CDR3 covers 16 residues. Study results and caveats: In patients, TRBV5-6, TRBV5-1 and TRBV20-1 belonged to 4 or 5 TRBV segments found more frequently than in controls. Under F measure analysis, samples from one preparation batch co-clustered strongly. Significantly lower normalized Chao1 diversity was found in patients with multiple sclerosis relative to controls.

Incorporated into the TCR beta cDNA libraries were unique molecular identifiers, which served to reduce PCR and sequencing biases. T cells, about 0.95 to 10 million of them, yielded some 500,000 cDNA molecules. Each CDR3 protein gets one entry after TCRdb re-called the PCR reads with MiXCR. The table lists more than 500,000 distinct CDR3 sequences, around 36% of them singletons. Sequenced input: blood. This TCR was recovered from a girl younger than 18 with multiple sclerosis. The chain couples TRBV11-2 to TRBJ2-5; 9 positions match TRBD1. The DNA for the CDR3 is TGTGCCAGCAGCTTAGACGCGACAGGGGGCCAAGAGACCCAGTACTTC. Translating gives CASSLDATGGQETQYF.